A single sample gave rise to the 20 T cell receptor beta chains below, sequenced in a study of shared clonotypes between healthy human individuals. The table came from immunoSEQ multiplex PCR; TCRdb's copy has only in-frame clones and leaves some out. The sample has 2 million to 2.5 million clones; approximately 94% are singletons. Sequencing was performed on naive CD4+ T cells sorted from blood. The sample's subset: CD45RA+ positively selected. The receptors come from a man younger than 35 in good health.

The rearrangement links TRBV28 to TRBJ1-2; 7 positions match TRBD1. Trimming at V came to 6 bases and at J to 2 bases, leaving 6 bases not matched to a gene. The CDR3 spans 14 residues. Germline assignment: CDR1 MDHEN and CDR2 SYDVKM. The CDR3 sequence is CASRAGTANYGYTF. The DNA of the CDR3 is TGTGCCAGCAGGGCCGGGACAGCAAACTATGGCTACACCTTC.

The chain carries TRBV4-1 and TRBJ2-2, with 8 bases that match TRBD1. The V gene's germline CDR1 is MGHRA and CDR2 YSYEKL. V dropped 1 base and J dropped 4; count of bases not matched to a gene: 11. This CDR3 region has 18 residues. CDR3 sequence (DNA): TGCGCCAGCAGCCAAGTGAGGGGCGGAGGACAGGGCACCGGGGAGCTGTTTTTT. Protein: CASSQVRGGGQGTGELFF.

V gene TRBV5-6 combines with J gene TRBJ1-2, with D perhaps matching TRBD1 (5 bases). CDR1 is SGHDT and CDR2 is YYEEEE in the germline V gene. Trimming removed 1 base at V and 8 bases at J, with 9 bases between. CDR3 length equals 12 residues. Written as DNA, the CDR3 is TGTGCCAGCAGCTTGCTCGGGGGAGGCTACACCTTC. Amino acid sequence: CASSLLGGGYTF.

V and J are TRBV5-1 and TRBJ2-5, with 7 bases that match TRBD1. The V segment lost 4 bases and the J segment 4 bases; nucleotides outside the gene matches: 10. Germline loops: CDR1 SGHRS, CDR2 YFSETQ. The CDR3 extends over 15 amino acids. As DNA, the CDR3 is TGCGCCAGCAGCGCGTCGGACAGGTGGAGAGAGACCCAGTACTTC. It yields the protein CASSASDRWRETQYF.

This chain links TRBV5-1 with TRBJ2-1, with unresolved D. Germline CDR1 reads SGHRS; CDR2 reads YFSETQ. This CDR3 has 15 amino acids. With 5 bases removed from V and 0 bases from J, the gap between germline ends came to 12 bases. The CDR3 DNA reads as TGCGCCAGCAGGCCGTTTTCTAGCTCCTACAATGAGCAGTTCTTC. Translation: CASRPFSSSYNEQFF.

With respect to this clone: Within the sample, other DNA sequences also encode this same CDR3. CDR3 sequence: CASSLDSTYEQYF. The CDR3 nucleotides read TGCGCCAGCAGCTTGGACTCTACCTACGAGCAGTACTTC. The chain couples TRBV5-1 to TRBJ2-7; no definite D call. V lost 0 bases and J 2 bases, leaving 6 bases between the germline ends. Germline V lookup: CDR1 SGHRS, CDR2 YFSETQ. The CDR3 consists of 13 residues.

This chain uses TRBV4-2 with TRBJ2-7; D may be TRBD2 (6 bases). This CDR3 has 14 residues. Trimming cost V 4 bases and J 0 bases, with 10 bases left between them. From germline, CDR1 is LGHNA and CDR2 YNFKEQ. This CDR3 is CASSPGGSSYEQYF. Here the CDR3 DNA reads TGTGCCAGCAGCCCCGGGGGAAGCTCCTACGAGCAGTACTTC.

J is TRBJ1-2 and V is TRBV6-1; 9 nucleotides align to TRBD1. Germline V CDR1 and CDR2: MNHNS, SASEGT. Germline trimming cut 5 bases from V and 8 bases from J; bases unmatched to any gene: 9. This CDR3 is built from 14 residues. The CDR3 DNA reads as TGTGCCAGCAGTACCGGGACAGGGTCGCACGGCTACACCTTC. This encodes CASSTGTGSHGYTF.

The CDR3 here is CASSFARSYGYTF. CDR3 sequence (DNA): TGTGCCAGCAGTTTCGCGAGATCCTATGGCTACACCTTC. J is TRBJ1-2 and V is TRBV6-6; D is unclear. CDR3 length: 13 residues. Trimming shortened V by 4 bases and J by 4 bases, and 10 bases separated the two germline ends. Germline-derived CDR1 and CDR2 are MNHNY and SVGAGI (reference sequence).

This chain joins TRBV7-8 and TRBJ1-1; unclear D gene. CDR1 is SGHVS, CDR2 FQNEAQ, per germline. The CDR3 runs 13 residues. Trimming removed 7 bases at V and 1 base at J, with 10 bases between. The CDR3 reads CASTRTENTEAFF. CDR3 in DNA: TGTGCCAGCACAAGGACGGAGAACACTGAAGCTTTCTTT.

In nucleotides, the CDR3 is TGTGCCAGCAGCTCCTTCGTCAACTCCTACGAGCAGTACTTC. Protein product: CASSSFVNSYEQYF. The J gene is TRBJ2-7, the V gene TRBV7-2; D remains unclear. Germline V gives CDR1 SGHTA, CDR2 FQGNSA. This CDR3 spans 14 amino acids. V was cut by 4 bases and J by 0 bases, with 10 bases left in between.

The chain employs TRBV11-2 and TRBJ1-1; D is uncertain. Germline CDR1 and CDR2: SGHAT and FQNNGV. V was clipped by 3 bases and J by 1 base, with 9 bases between them. CDR3 length: 14 amino acids. The CDR3 nucleotides read TGTGCCAGCAGCTTCCTCCTGGGGAACACTGAAGCTTTCTTT. Residues: CASSFLLGNTEAFF.

The chain joins TRBV7-9 to TRBJ1-4; D not certain. The CDR3 length is 16 residues. Trimming shortened V by 5 bases and J by 2 bases, and 15 bases separated the two germline ends. Germline values: CDR1 SEHNR, CDR2 FQNEAQ (reference sequence). The CDR3, as DNA: TGTGCCAGCAGCCCTGGACGGGTTAGCACTAATGAAAAACTGTTTTTT. Its protein is CASSPGRVSTNEKLFF.

Note on this clone: Relative to the germline gene, one junction end is altered; a read error may explain this. This chain joins TRBV6-5 and TRBJ2-7; 10 nucleotides match TRBD2. Per germline, CDR1 MNHEY and CDR2 SVGAGI. The CDR3 is 15 residues long. CDR3 region: CASSWTSGPNYGQYF. CDR3 DNA sequence: TGTGCCAGCAGCTGGACTAGCGGTCCTAACTACGGGCAGTACTTC.

The chain carries TRBV5-1 and TRBJ2-3; TRBD2 matches 9 bases. From germline, CDR1 is SGHRS and CDR2 YFSETQ. The CDR3 is made up of 17 amino acids. V lost 4 bases to trimming and J lost 1 base; unmatched junction nucleotides: 10. In DNA, the CDR3 is TGCGCCAGCAGCCAAACAGCTTTAGCGGGAGGCACAGATACGCAGTATTTT. It yields the protein CASSQTALAGGTDTQYF. Full variable domain (remainder filled in from reference TRBV5-1 and TRBJ2-3): KAGVTQTPRYLIKTRGQQVTLSCSPISGHRSVSWYQQTPGQGLQFLFEYFSETQRNKGNFPGRFSGRQFSNSRSEMNVSTLELGDSALYLCASSQTALAGGTDTQYFGPGTRLTVL.

The chain has TRBV6-6 and TRBJ1-5, with TRBD1 matching 9 bases. The CDR3 loop spans 14 amino acids. The V and J ends lost 8 bases and 7 bases, in that order; junction bases with no gene match: 9. Germline loops: CDR1 MNHNY, CDR2 SVGAGI (reference sequence). The CDR3 loop is CASGWDRVEQPQHF. As DNA, the CDR3 is TGTGCCAGCGGGTGGGACAGGGTGGAGCAGCCCCAGCATTTT.

The J gene is TRBJ2-2, the V gene TRBV7-4; 8 nucleotides line up with TRBD2. Unmatched junction bases numbered 14, after V lost 11 bases and J lost 6 bases. Germline V lookup: CDR1 SGHVT, CDR2 SQSDAQ. This CDR3 has 15 residues. CDR3: CAAPSCGRLAGELFF. CDR3 sequence (DNA): TGTGCCGCACCGAGTTGCGGGAGGCTCGCCGGGGAGCTGTTTTTT.

The V and J genes are TRBV6-5 and TRBJ2-7; tentatively, D is TRBD2 (6 bases). Per the germline V gene, CDR1 is MNHEY and CDR2 is SVGAGI. CDR3 length: 12 amino acids. Trimming took 8 bases from V and 4 from J, leaving 12 bases between them. This CDR3 is CASGDWSYEQYF. DNA for the CDR3: TGTGCCAGCGGGGACTGGAGTTACGAGCAGTACTTC.

The table lists this clone with a count of one. The chain combines TRBV19 with TRBJ2-5; D could derive from TRBD1 or TRBD2 (5 bases each). CDR1 is LNHDA and CDR2 is SQIVND in the germline V gene (reference sequence). Between the trimmed V and J ends, which lost 11 bases and 6 bases, there was a span of 13 bases. The CDR3 totals 11 residues. The DNA for the CDR3 is TGTGCCCGGGGCGTCGGCAAGACCCAGTACTTC. The encoded protein is CARGVGKTQYF.

This chain uses TRBV9 with TRBJ2-5; 10 bases fit TRBD2. V was clipped by 3 bases and J by 5 bases; unmatched bases: 16. The CDR3 is made up of 18 amino acids. Germline V lookup: CDR1 SGDLS, CDR2 YYNGEE. The CDR3 coding sequence is TGTGCCAGCAGCGCGGGAGGGAGCGGGGGGGCCCAGGAGGAGACCCAGTACTTC. This translates into CASSAGGSGGAQEETQYF.